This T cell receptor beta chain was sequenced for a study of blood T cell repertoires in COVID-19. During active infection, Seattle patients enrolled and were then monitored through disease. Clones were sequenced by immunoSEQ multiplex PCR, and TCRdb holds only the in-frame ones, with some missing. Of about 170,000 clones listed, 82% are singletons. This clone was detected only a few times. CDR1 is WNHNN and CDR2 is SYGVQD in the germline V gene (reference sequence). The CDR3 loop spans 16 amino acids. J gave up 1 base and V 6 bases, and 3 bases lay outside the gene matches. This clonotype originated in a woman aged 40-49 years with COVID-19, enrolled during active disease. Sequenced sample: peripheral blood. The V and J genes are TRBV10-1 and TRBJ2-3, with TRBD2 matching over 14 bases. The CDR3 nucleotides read TGCGCCAGCAGCGCGGGACTAGCGGGGGGCACAGATACGCAGTATTTT. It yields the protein CASSAGLAGGTDTQYF.